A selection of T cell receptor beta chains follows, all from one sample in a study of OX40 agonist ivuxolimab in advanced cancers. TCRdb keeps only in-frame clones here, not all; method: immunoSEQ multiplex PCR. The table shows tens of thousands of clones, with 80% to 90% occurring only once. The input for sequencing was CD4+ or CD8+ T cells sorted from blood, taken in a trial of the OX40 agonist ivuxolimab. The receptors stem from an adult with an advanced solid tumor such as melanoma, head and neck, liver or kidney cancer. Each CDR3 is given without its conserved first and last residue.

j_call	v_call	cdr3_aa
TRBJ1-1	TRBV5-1	ASSQEQGRNTEAF
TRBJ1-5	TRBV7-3	ASSKEPDQPQH
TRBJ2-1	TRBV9	ASSVGKFPVTSGENNEQF
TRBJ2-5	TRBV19	ASSMVLAGAQETQY
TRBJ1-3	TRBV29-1	SAFGGSGNTIY
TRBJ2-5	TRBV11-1	ASSEDREETQY
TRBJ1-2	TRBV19	ASSSQDRARGYT
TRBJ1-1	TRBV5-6	ASSFNERGRRKVTTEAF
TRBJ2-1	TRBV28	ASTSGLRTGGSYNEQF
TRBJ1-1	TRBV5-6	ASSSGAIGAF
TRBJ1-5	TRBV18	ASSSETAYSNQPQH
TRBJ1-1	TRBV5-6	ASSPATGTTEAF
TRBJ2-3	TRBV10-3	AIRVAESTDTQY
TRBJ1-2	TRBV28	ASSEGQPYGYT
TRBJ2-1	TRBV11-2	ASSLHSSYNEQF
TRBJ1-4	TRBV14	ASSQFKGVPIEKLF
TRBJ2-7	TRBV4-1	ASSQGAGAYEQY
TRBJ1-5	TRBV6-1	ASMQLTGGNQPQH
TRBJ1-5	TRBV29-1	SVVEDSGGNQPQH
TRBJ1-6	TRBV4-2	ASRHSFGTGNSALH
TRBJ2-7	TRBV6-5	ASSDRDRLYEQY
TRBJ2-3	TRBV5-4	ASSQRLAGGPTDTQY
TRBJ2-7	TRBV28	ASSQGSSLREQY
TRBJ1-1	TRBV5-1	ASRTGGNTEAF
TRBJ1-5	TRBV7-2	ASSLTGSNQPQH
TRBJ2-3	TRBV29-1	SVVVSSGGSTDTQY
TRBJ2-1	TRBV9	ASSPRLASYNEQF
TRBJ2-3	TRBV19	ASSRGQGRADTQY
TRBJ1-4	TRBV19	ASIRRHGATNEKLF
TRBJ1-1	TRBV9	ASSVAFSTEAF
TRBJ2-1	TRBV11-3	ASSLGGRLADSYNEQF
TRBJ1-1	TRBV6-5	ASVKVGNTEAF
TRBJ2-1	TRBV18	ASSPPGPLGQF
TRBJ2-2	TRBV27	ASSPYRGRGNTGELF
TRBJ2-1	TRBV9	ASSAKYLKAGAGDNEQF
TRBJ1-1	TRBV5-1	ASSGITGNTEAF
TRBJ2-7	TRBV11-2	ASSLGIGSYEQY
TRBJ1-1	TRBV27	ASSFLGGEAF
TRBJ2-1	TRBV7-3	ASSQGSNEQF
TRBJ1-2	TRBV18	ASSPQGYYGYT
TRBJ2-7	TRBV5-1	ASSSDDRRLYEQY
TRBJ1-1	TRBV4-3	ASSQDQQGGTEAF
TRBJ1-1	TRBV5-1	ASSLGTEAF
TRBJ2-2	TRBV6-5	ASSLTGRNTGELF
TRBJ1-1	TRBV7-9	ASSPNQGDTEAF
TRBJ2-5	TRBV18	ASSPSTGQTETQY
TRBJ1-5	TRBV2	ASRAGGNQPQH
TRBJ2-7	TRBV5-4	ATRRSAGGIYEQY
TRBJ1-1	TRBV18	ASSRMQGKNTEAF
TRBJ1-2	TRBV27	ASSLGTGTGGYGYT
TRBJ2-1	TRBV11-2	ASSSRDRGYNEQF
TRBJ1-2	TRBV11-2	ASSLYGRRARDYGYT
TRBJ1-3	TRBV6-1	ASSVLIAGNTIY